These T cell receptor beta chains were read from a single sample in a study of vaccination effects on CD4 cells after COVID-19. Assay used: immunoSEQ multiplex PCR; TCRdb lists only in-frame clones, some missing. The table shows tens of thousands of clones, with roughly 73% occurring only once. These receptors have no identified antigens. Material: CD4+ T cells from PBMCs cultured with HCoV-NL63 spike peptides, obtained before COVID-19 vaccination. The origin of the receptors is a human donor who received a COVID-19 vaccine. Each CDR3 is given with its conserved first and last residue. The order of the fields is D gene, J gene, clone size, V gene, CDR3 protein, CDR3 DNA. A D gene is named only where the DNA matches it firmly. The size entry is marked missing in some rows and otherwise reads once, few, many or a size class.

d_gene: TRBD1; j_gene: TRBJ1-6; abundance: NA; v_gene: TRBV7-9; CDR3aa: CASSRRTGGPLYNSPLHF; CDR3nt: TGTGCCAGCAGCCGACGGACAGGGGGCCCTCTCTATAATTCACCCCTCCACTTT
d_gene: TRBD2; j_gene: TRBJ2-5; abundance: NA; v_gene: TRBV6-5; CDR3aa: CASSYLASGGQETQYF; CDR3nt: TGTGCCAGCAGTTACCTAGCTAGCGGGGGGCAAGAGACCCAGTACTTC
d_gene: NA; j_gene: TRBJ1-3; abundance: NA; v_gene: TRBV28; CDR3aa: CASRGGTLSGNTIYF; CDR3nt: TGTGCCAGCAGGGGGGGGACCCTCTCTGGAAACACCATATATTTT
d_gene: TRBD1; j_gene: TRBJ2-7; abundance: NA; v_gene: TRBV28; CDR3aa: CASSPSGQGTGEQYF; CDR3nt: TGTGCCAGCAGTCCCTCCGGACAGGGAACGGGCGAGCAGTACTTC
d_gene: TRBD2; j_gene: TRBJ2-7; abundance: few; v_gene: TRBV4-1; CDR3aa: CASSQTSGRAAEQYF; CDR3nt: TGCGCCAGCAGCCAGACTAGCGGGAGGGCCGCCGAGCAGTACTTC
d_gene: TRBD2; j_gene: TRBJ2-3; abundance: NA; v_gene: TRBV27; CDR3aa: CASSTYRISGGTDTQYF; CDR3nt: TGTGCCAGCAGTACCTACAGAATTAGCGGGGGCACAGATACGCAGTATTTT
d_gene: TRBD1; j_gene: TRBJ1-2; abundance: few; v_gene: TRBV27; CDR3aa: CASSPRATGVYGYTF; CDR3nt: TGTGCCAGCAGCCCTAGGGCGACAGGGGTCTATGGCTACACCTTC
d_gene: NA; j_gene: TRBJ1-2; abundance: NA; v_gene: TRBV10-3; CDR3aa: CAIFGQYYGYTF; CDR3nt: TGTGCCATCTTTGGACAGTATTATGGCTACACCTTC
d_gene: TRBD2; j_gene: TRBJ2-7; abundance: NA; v_gene: TRBV5-1; CDR3aa: CASSQTSGLSYEQYF; CDR3nt: TGCGCCAGCAGCCAAACTAGCGGGTTGTCCTACGAGCAGTACTTC
d_gene: TRBD2; j_gene: TRBJ2-6; abundance: few; v_gene: TRBV2; CDR3aa: CASSIGTSGISGANVLTF; CDR3nt: TGTGCCAGCAGTATCGGGACTAGCGGGATCTCTGGGGCCAACGTCCTGACTTTC
d_gene: NA; j_gene: TRBJ2-3; abundance: NA; v_gene: TRBV24-1; CDR3aa: CATSDPRGGGRDTDTQYF; CDR3nt: TGTGCCACCAGTGATCCCCGAGGAGGCGGGCGGGACACAGATACGCAGTATTTT
d_gene: NA; j_gene: TRBJ1-1; abundance: NA; v_gene: TRBV18; CDR3aa: CASSSRGANTEAFF; CDR3nt: TGTGCCAGCTCATCGCGGGGGGCGAACACTGAAGCTTTCTTT
d_gene: TRBD2; j_gene: TRBJ2-7; abundance: NA; v_gene: TRBV7-2; CDR3aa: CASSGGGSSGRWDEQYF; CDR3nt: TGTGCCAGCAGCGGGGGGGGGTCTAGCGGGAGATGGGACGAGCAGTACTTC
d_gene: TRBD1; j_gene: TRBJ2-3; abundance: NA; v_gene: TRBV4-2; CDR3aa: CASSQGDRGPDTQYF; CDR3nt: TGTGCCAGCAGCCAAGGAGACAGGGGCCCAGATACGCAGTATTTT
d_gene: NA; j_gene: TRBJ2-1; abundance: NA; v_gene: TRBV7-9; CDR3aa: CASSLMAGHYNEQFF; CDR3nt: TGTGCCAGCAGCTTAATGGCTGGGCATTACAATGAGCAGTTCTTC
d_gene: NA; j_gene: TRBJ1-6; abundance: NA; v_gene: TRBV4-3; CDR3aa: CASSQGVTNNSPLHF; CDR3nt: TGCGCCAGCAGCCAAGGGGTGACAAATAATTCACCCCTCCACTTT
d_gene: NA; j_gene: TRBJ1-2; abundance: NA; v_gene: TRBV6-1; CDR3aa: CASSEAGEGGYTF; CDR3nt: TGTGCCAGCAGTGAAGCGGGGGAGGGCGGCTACACCTTC
d_gene: NA; j_gene: TRBJ1-3; abundance: NA; v_gene: TRBV9; CDR3aa: CASSGGGNTIYF; CDR3nt: TGTGCCAGCAGCGGGGGGGGAAACACCATATATTTT
d_gene: TRBD1; j_gene: TRBJ1-1; abundance: NA; v_gene: TRBV7-3; CDR3aa: CASSQGTVNTEAFF; CDR3nt: TGTGCCAGCAGCCAGGGGACAGTGAACACTGAAGCTTTCTTT
d_gene: NA; j_gene: TRBJ2-1; abundance: NA; v_gene: TRBV5-1; CDR3aa: CASSLRGSSPYNEQFF; CDR3nt: TGCGCCAGCAGCCTCCGTGGGTCCTCTCCCTACAATGAGCAGTTCTTC
d_gene: TRBD1; j_gene: TRBJ1-5; abundance: NA; v_gene: TRBV6-4; CDR3aa: CASSAGGGNQPQHF; CDR3nt: TGTGCCAGCAGTGCAGGGGGAGGCAATCAGCCCCAGCATTTT
d_gene: NA; j_gene: TRBJ2-7; abundance: NA; v_gene: TRBV6-5; CDR3aa: CASVAEPPYEQYF; CDR3nt: TGTGCCAGCGTCGCTGAGCCCCCCTACGAGCAGTACTTC
d_gene: TRBD1; j_gene: TRBJ1-1; abundance: NA; v_gene: TRBV2; CDR3aa: CASRDRGRNTEAFF; CDR3nt: TGTGCCAGCAGGGACAGGGGGAGAAACACTGAAGCTTTCTTT
d_gene: NA; j_gene: TRBJ2-1; abundance: NA; v_gene: TRBV6-2/TRBV6-3; CDR3aa: CASSRDNEQFF; CDR3nt: TGTGCCAGCAGTCGGGACAATGAGCAGTTCTTC
d_gene: NA; j_gene: TRBJ2-5; abundance: NA; v_gene: TRBV18; CDR3aa: CASSPGVQETQYF; CDR3nt: TGTGCCAGCTCACCCGGGGTACAAGAGACCCAGTACTTC
d_gene: NA; j_gene: TRBJ2-1; abundance: NA; v_gene: TRBV11-2; CDR3aa: CASSFDWTGLEQFF; CDR3nt: TGTGCCAGCAGCTTCGATTGGACGGGTCTGGAGCAGTTCTTC
d_gene: NA; j_gene: TRBJ2-7; abundance: NA; v_gene: TRBV5-3; CDR3aa: CARSLERTDRFREQYF; CDR3nt: TGTGCCAGAAGCTTGGAAAGGACAGACCGCTTTCGGGAGCAGTACTTC
d_gene: NA; j_gene: TRBJ2-3; abundance: NA; v_gene: TRBV6-1; CDR3aa: CASSEPLFFGGLTDTQYF; CDR3nt: TGTGCCAGCAGCGAACCCCTATTCTTTGGGGGACTCACAGATACGCAGTATTTT
d_gene: TRBD2; j_gene: TRBJ2-3; abundance: NA; v_gene: TRBV6-2/TRBV6-3; CDR3aa: CASSYTSGGTDTQYF; CDR3nt: TGTGCCAGCAGTTACACTAGCGGGGGCACAGATACGCAGTATTTT